This T cell receptor beta chain comes out of a study of blood T cell repertoires in COVID-19. At the level of the study: Material from acute and convalescent COVID-19 was sourced from the United States, Italy and Spain. PBMCs, B-cell-depleted T cells, or T cells provided the cDNA or gDNA that made up the material.

Authors' data handling: Nucleated cell number was recorded as an estimate derived from reference gene primer amplification. The assay was immunoSEQ multiplex PCR, and TCRdb's table has in-frame clones only and misses some. V, J and clone size are taken as reported in that table, and D and trimming were inferred from the DNA itself. The sample yields hundreds of thousands of clones, about 90% seen once. Patients in Seattle were enrolled during active infection, then followed longitudinally. V was shortened by 0 bases and J by 4 bases, with 16 bases between the two germline ends. This CDR3 has 16 amino acids. Germline CDR1 SGHRS, CDR2 YFSETQ.

Material: peripheral blood. The V and J genes are TRBV5-1 and TRBJ1-1, with a possible D match to TRBD1 (5 bases). This receptor was identified in a woman in her 30s with COVID-19, enrolled during active disease. CDR3 in DNA: TGCGCCAGCAGCTTGGGATCGACCCAGGGCGGCACTGAAGCTTTCTTT. Translation gives CASSLGSTQGGTEAFF.